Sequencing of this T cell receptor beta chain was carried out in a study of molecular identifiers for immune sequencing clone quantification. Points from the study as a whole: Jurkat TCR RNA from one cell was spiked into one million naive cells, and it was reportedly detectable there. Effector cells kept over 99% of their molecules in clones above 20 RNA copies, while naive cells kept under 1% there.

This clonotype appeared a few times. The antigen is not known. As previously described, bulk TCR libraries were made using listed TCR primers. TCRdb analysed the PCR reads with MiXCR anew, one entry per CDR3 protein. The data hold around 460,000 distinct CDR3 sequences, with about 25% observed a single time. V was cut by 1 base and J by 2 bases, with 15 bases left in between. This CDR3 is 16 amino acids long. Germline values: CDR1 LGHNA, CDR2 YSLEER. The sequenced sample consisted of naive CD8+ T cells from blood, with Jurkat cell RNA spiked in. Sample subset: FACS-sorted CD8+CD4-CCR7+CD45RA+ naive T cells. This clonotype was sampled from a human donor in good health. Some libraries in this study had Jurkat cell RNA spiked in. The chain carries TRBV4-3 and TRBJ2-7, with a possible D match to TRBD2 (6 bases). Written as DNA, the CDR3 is TGCGCCAGCAGCCAAGCTTGGGAGCGGGCACCCTACGAGCAGTACTTC. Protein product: CASSQAWERAPYEQYF.